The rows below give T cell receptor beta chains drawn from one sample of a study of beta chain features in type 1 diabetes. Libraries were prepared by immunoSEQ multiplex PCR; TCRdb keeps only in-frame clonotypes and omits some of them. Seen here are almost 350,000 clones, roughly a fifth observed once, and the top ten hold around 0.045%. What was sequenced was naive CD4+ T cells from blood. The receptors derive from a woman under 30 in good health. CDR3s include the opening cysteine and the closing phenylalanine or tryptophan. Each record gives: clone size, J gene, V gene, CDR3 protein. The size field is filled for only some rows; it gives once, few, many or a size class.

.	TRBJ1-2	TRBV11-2	CASSSPRDPGGGYTF
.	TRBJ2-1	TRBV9	CASSFLSDNEQFF
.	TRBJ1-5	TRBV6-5	CASRSDRYQPQHF
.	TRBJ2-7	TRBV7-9	CASSPGTSGRWYEQYF
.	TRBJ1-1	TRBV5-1	CASSLATGGTEAFF
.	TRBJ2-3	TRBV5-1	CASTPGQGSTDTQYF
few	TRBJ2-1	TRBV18	CASSTGIEQFF
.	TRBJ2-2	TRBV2	CASSESHRAGELFF
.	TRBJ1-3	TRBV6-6	CASSFLGQGNTIYF
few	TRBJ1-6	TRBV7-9	CASAHEGALNSPLHF
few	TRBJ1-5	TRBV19	CASSIVQGRNQPQHF
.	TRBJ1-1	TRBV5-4	CASSLRAGMNTEAFF
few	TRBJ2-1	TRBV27	CASSLSFSPSGRAFDEQFF
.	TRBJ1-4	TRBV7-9	CASSLVRGDEKLFF
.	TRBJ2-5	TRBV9	CASSGGGQVRETQYF